This T cell receptor (beta chain) was recorded in a study of T cell responses to AZD1222 COVID-19 vaccine. Repertoires were generated with immunoSEQ multiplex PCR, while TCRdb's copy carries only in-frame clones and drops some. The table lists around 120,000 clones, 92% of them singletons. Germline V gives CDR1 MNHEY, CDR2 SMNVEV (reference sequence). The CDR3 length is 16 residues. Trimming stripped 7 bases from V and 0 bases from J, with 13 bases between. Sequenced here: peripheral blood, sampled on day 0 of AZD1222 vaccination. The chain links TRBV27 to TRBJ1-6, with D perhaps matching TRBD1 (5 bases). The TCR originated in an adult in good health. As DNA, the CDR3 is TGTGCCAGCACCCCACTTACAGGCTCCTATAATTCACCCCTCCACTTT. Translating it yields CASTPLTGSYNSPLHF.